This entry lists 31 T cell receptor beta chains sequenced from one sample in a study of blood T cell repertoires in COVID-19. Data came from immunoSEQ multiplex PCR; TCRdb stores just in-frame clones and leaves some out. Of some 75,000 clones detected, about four fifths appear once; the ten largest clones hold less than 20%. The sequencing input was peripheral blood. Receptor source: a woman of 80 years or more with active or convalescent COVID-19.

V usage is TRBV14 and J usage is TRBJ2-1; 10 bases are a match to TRBD2. V shed 2 bases and J 10 bases; nucleotides not matched to a gene: 14. CDR1 and CDR2 (germline): SGHDN, FVKESK. CDR3 length equals 17 residues. The CDR3: CASSQFSAGGRDGEQFF. The CDR3 coding sequence is TGTGCCAGCAGCCAATTTTCAGCGGGGGGGCGGGACGGAGAGCAGTTCTTC.

This sequence joins TRBV3-1 (or the pseudogene TRBV3-2) and TRBJ2-5; the match to TRBD2 covers 13 bases. Germline V CDR1 and CDR2: LGHDT, YNNKEL (reference sequence). V was clipped by 6 bases and J by 3 bases; unmatched bases: 13. CDR3 size: 18 residues. The CDR3 nucleotides read TGTGCCAGCAGACTCGGGCCGCCGGGACTAGCGGGAAAAGAGACCCAGTACTTC. It codes for CASRLGPPGLAGKETQYF.

The J gene is TRBJ1-4, the V gene TRBV25-1; D possibly corresponds to TRBD1 (6 bases). This CDR3 comprises 16 residues. Germline CDR1 reads MGHDK; CDR2 reads SYGVNS. V lost 2 bases and J lost 7, with 17 bases in between. CDR3 protein: CASSEGAQGGGEKLFF. The CDR3 nucleotides read TGTGCCAGCAGTGAAGGGGCTCAGGGAGGGGGTGAAAAACTGTTTTTT.

The chain employs TRBV20-1 and TRBJ2-2; possible D gene TRBD1, 6 bases. V shed 5 bases and J shed 6 bases, with 7 bases lying between them. The CDR3 runs 11 residues. CDR1 and CDR2 from the germline V gene are DFQATT and SNEGSKA (reference sequence). CDR3 sequence: CSAEGAGELFF. Written as DNA, the CDR3 is TGCAGTGCTGAGGGGGCCGGGGAGCTGTTTTTT.

The CDR3 loop reads CASSFRGDTQYF. CDR3 nucleotides: TGTGCCAGCAGTTTCAGGGGAGATACGCAGTATTTT. The rearrangement joins TRBV27 to TRBJ2-3; possibly TRBD1 for D (6 bases). V was clipped by 3 bases and J by 5 bases, with 6 bases between them. The germline V gene encodes CDR1 MNHEY and CDR2 SMNVEV (reference sequence). The CDR3 is made up of 12 amino acids.

The chain combines TRBV18 with TRBJ1-3, with TRBD1 identical over 10 bases. Trimming cost V 4 bases and J 2 bases; bases outside gene matches: 5. Germline-derived CDR1 and CDR2 are KGHSH and LQKENI. This CDR3 spans 16 amino acids. The chain's CDR3 is CASSRGQGETGNTIYF. CDR3 DNA: TGTGCCAGCTCACGAGGACAGGGGGAGACTGGAAACACCATATATTTT.

The sample holds many counts of this clone. The chain is built from TRBV9 and TRBJ1-1, with 8 bases that match TRBD1. J was trimmed by 1 base and V by 2 bases; bases with no gene match: 4. The CDR3 runs to 15 residues. Germline-derived CDR1 and CDR2 are SGDLS and YYNGEE. The CDR3 DNA reads as TGTGCCAGCAGCGTTTCAGGGGGCGCGAACACTGAAGCTTTCTTT. Its translation: CASSVSGGANTEAFF.

This clone has a count of ten or more. The chain couples TRBV28 to TRBJ1-1; D is ambiguous. V was cut by 7 bases and J by 7 bases, with 16 bases left in between. CDR1 and CDR2 from the germline V gene are MDHEN and SYDVKM. This CDR3 contains 13 residues. The CDR3 DNA follows: TGTGCCAGCAACCCGAGGGCCGTAATTGAAGCTTTCTTT. Amino acid sequence: CASNPRAVIEAFF.

This clone showed up just a few times. The chain is built from TRBV5-6 and TRBJ2-1; possible D gene TRBD1, 5 bases. The CDR3 totals 16 residues. Trimming removed 0 bases at V and 8 bases at J, with 18 bases between. From germline, CDR1 is SGHDT and CDR2 YYEEEE. The CDR3 coding sequence is TGTGCCAGCAGCTTGGGGGGCCCGGTACGGTCCGATGAGCAGTTCTTC. Encoded protein: CASSLGGPVRSDEQFF.

In this sample, this clone turned up a few times. The chain recombines TRBV5-1 with TRBJ2-1, with TRBD2 as a possible D gene (6 bases). V lost 4 bases and J lost 6, with 17 bases in between. Per germline, CDR1 SGHRS and CDR2 YFSETQ. The CDR3 length is 15 residues. In DNA, the CDR3 is TGCGCCAGCAGCCCTGGTCCCGCGGGATCCAATGAGCAGTTCTTC. Protein sequence: CASSPGPAGSNEQFF.

This clone appeared a single time. The CDR3 loop reads CASSQDLSSFSLHF. CDR3 sequence (DNA): TGCGCCAGCAGCCAAGATCTGTCGAGTTTTTCCCTCCACTTT. The chain employs TRBV4-3 and TRBJ1-6; D is uncertain. In germline, CDR1 is LGHNA, CDR2 YSLEER. There are 14 residues in the CDR3. V lost 0 bases, J lost 14 bases, and 14 bases lay in between.

The chain recombines TRBV2 with TRBJ2-1; 7 nucleotides agree with TRBD2. This CDR3 spans 14 amino acids. CDR1 is SNHLY, CDR2 FYNNEI, per germline. V lost 3 bases, J lost 4 bases, and 3 bases stayed unmatched. The CDR3 protein is CASSDGGGYNEQFF. DNA for the CDR3: TGTGCCAGCAGTGACGGGGGAGGGTACAATGAGCAGTTCTTC.

The CDR3 DNA sequence: TGTGCCAGCCTTGGTGGGACAGGGAGGACCAGCTCCTACGAGCAGTACTTC. Protein product: CASLGGTGRTSSYEQYF. V usage is TRBV2 and J usage is TRBJ2-7, with 9 bases fitting TRBD1. With 8 bases clipped from V and 0 bases from J, the junction kept 14 bases outside the gene matches. The germline gives CDR1 SNHLY, CDR2 FYNNEI. This CDR3 has 17 residues.

The chain joins TRBV28 to TRBJ1-5, with D uncertain. The V and J ends lost 6 bases and 7 bases respectively, with 13 bases between them. CDR3 size: 13 residues. CDR1 and CDR2 (germline): MDHEN, SYDVKM. The DNA for the CDR3 is TGTGCCAGCAGAGCACAAATCGGGCAGCCCCAGCATTTT. It is translated as CASRAQIGQPQHF.

The rearrangement joins TRBV5-1 to TRBJ2-7; a weak D match, TRBD1 (6 bases). The V end was cut by 0 bases, the J end by 5 bases, with 18 bases between. The CDR3 spans 16 residues. CDR1 and CDR2 (germline): SGHRS, YFSETQ. CDR3 in DNA: TGCGCCAGCAGCTTGGCCCCGGACAGAAGGATAAACGAGCAGTACTTC. Translation: CASSLAPDRRINEQYF.

CDR3 loop: CASSDPGEKLFF. The CDR3 DNA reads as TGTGCCAGCAGTGATCCCGGTGAAAAACTGTTTTTT. V gene TRBV2 combines with J gene TRBJ1-4; no firm D call. Trimming shortened V by 3 bases and J by 7 bases, and 6 bases separated the two germline ends. Germline V gives CDR1 SNHLY, CDR2 FYNNEI. The CDR3 is made up of 12 amino acids.

The chain is built from TRBV19 and TRBJ1-2, with 8 positions matching TRBD1. Germline CDR1 LNHDA, CDR2 SQIVND (reference sequence). Losses at the gene ends were 6 bases for V and 1 base for J; bases not matched to a gene: 4. The CDR3 runs to 14 residues. The CDR3 protein is CASRPGQDNYGYTF. The CDR3 DNA reads TGTGCCAGTAGACCGGGACAGGATAACTATGGCTACACCTTC.

This clone was observed at least ten times. The DNA for the CDR3 is TGTGCCAGCAGCTTGGCCGAGGCGTCCTCAGGGGTCACCGGGGAGCTGTTTTTT. Translation: CASSLAEASSGVTGELFF. The chain has TRBV5-6 and TRBJ2-2, with TRBD1 as a possible D gene (6 bases). The CDR3 runs to 18 residues. V gave up 0 bases and J gave up 4 bases, with 19 bases separating them. The V gene's germline CDR1 is SGHDT and CDR2 YYEEEE.

V is TRBV19 and J is TRBJ1-1; 9 nucleotides line up with TRBD1. The CDR3 loop spans 17 amino acids. V was pared by 3 bases and J by 0 bases, with 8 bases of the junction left unmatched. Germline CDR1 reads LNHDA; CDR2 reads SQIVND (reference sequence). In DNA form, the CDR3 reads TGTGCCAGTAGTATTCGGGGCACAGGGGGCATGAACACTGAAGCTTTCTTT. Amino acids: CASSIRGTGGMNTEAFF.

The chain is built from TRBV30 and TRBJ1-2; TRBD1 matches 9 bases. The CDR3 covers 16 residues. Trimming took 3 bases from V and 8 from J; bases not matched to a gene: 16. The V gene's germline CDR1 is GTSNPN and CDR2 SVGIG (reference sequence). The CDR3 coding sequence is TGTGCCTGGAGACTTACTACGGGACAGGGCATTTACGGCTACACCTTC. Translation: CAWRLTTGQGIYGYTF.

The rearrangement links TRBV29-1 to TRBJ2-7; 11 bases are shared with TRBD1. The junction had 12 bases not matched to a gene; V was cut back by 5 bases and J by 3 bases. CDR1 is SQVTM, CDR2 ANQGSEA, per germline. The CDR3 covers 16 residues. CDR3 DNA sequence: TGCAGCGTTCGTCCCGTCTGGACAGGGGGCAACTACGAGCAGTACTTC. Its translation: CSVRPVWTGGNYEQYF.

This chain links TRBV7-2 with TRBJ2-1; TRBD2 matches 10 bases. V was pared by 5 bases and J by 8 bases, with 9 bases of the junction left unmatched. Germline V lookup: CDR1 SGHTA, CDR2 FQGNSA. The CDR3 loop spans 15 amino acids. CDR3 DNA sequence: TGTGCCAGCAGCCGTACTAGCGGGACCTGGGATGAGCAGTTCTTC. Its protein is CASSRTSGTWDEQFF. The complete variable domain, with remaining parts taken from reference TRBV7-2 and TRBJ2-1, reads GAGVSQSPSNKVTEKGKDVELRCDPISGHTALYWYRQSLGQGLEFLIYFQGNSAPDKSGLPSDRFSAERTGGSVSTLTIQRTQQEDSAVYLCASSRTSGTWDEQFFGPGTRLTVL.

This rearrangement joins TRBV7-8 to TRBJ1-4; 9 bases align to TRBD1. V was clipped by 1 base and J by 8 bases; unmatched bases: 5. Germline V gene data show CDR1 as SGHVS and CDR2 as FQNEAQ. This CDR3 comprises 15 residues. The DNA of the CDR3 is TGTGCCAGCAGCTTAGTAACAGGGGGCGCCGAAAAACTGTTTTTT. Its protein product is CASSLVTGGAEKLFF.

This clone was found once. V is TRBV7-2 and J is TRBJ1-1; D gene uncertain. Trimming took off 5 bases at V and 0 bases at J, with 7 bases between the two ends. Germline CDR1 reads SGHTA; CDR2 reads FQGNSA. The CDR3 consists of 13 residues. The CDR3 loop is CASSGEVNTEAFF. CDR3 coding DNA: TGTGCCAGCAGCGGGGAGGTGAACACTGAAGCTTTCTTT.

This clone was recorded a few times. The chain carries TRBV6-5 and TRBJ1-3, with 8 bases fitting TRBD1. Germline-derived CDR1 and CDR2 are MNHEY and SVGAGI. The CDR3 runs 15 residues. V gave up 6 bases and J gave up 8 bases; unmatched junction bases: 12. The CDR3 DNA sequence: TGTGCCAGCAGCAATGACAGGGGCCGCGGGGACACCATATATTTT. It codes for CASSNDRGRGDTIYF.

This chain connects TRBV6-9 to TRBJ1-1; 11 bases map to TRBD1. Germline-derived CDR1 and CDR2 are MNHGY and SVAAGI. This CDR3 spans 19 amino acids. V trimming: 2 bases; J trimming: 1 base; junction bases outside the gene matches: 12. CDR3 nucleotides: TGTGCCAGCAGTTATCCCTCTCGGACAGGGGGCGAGAAGAACACTGAAGCTTTCTTT. Its protein product is CASSYPSRTGGEKNTEAFF.

The chain couples TRBV7-8 to TRBJ2-1; D uncertain. This CDR3 spans 12 amino acids. Per the germline V gene, CDR1 is SGHVS and CDR2 is FQNEAQ. V lost 5 bases to trimming and J lost 6 bases, with 8 bases between them. CDR3 nucleotide sequence: TGTGCCAGCAGCAGAGACGGCAATGAGCAGTTCTTC. Its protein product is CASSRDGNEQFF.

The J gene is TRBJ1-5, the V gene TRBV19; 9 bases fit TRBD1. V dropped 4 bases and J dropped 4; count of bases not matched to a gene: 11. The CDR3 spans 17 residues. In germline, CDR1 is LNHDA, CDR2 SQIVND (reference sequence). CDR3: CASSKGQGRPENQPQHF. In nucleotides, the CDR3 is TGTGCCAGTAGTAAAGGACAGGGGCGCCCTGAAAATCAGCCCCAGCATTTT.

The V call is TRBV11-2, the J call TRBJ2-7; TRBD1 agrees at 7 bases. The CDR3 covers 15 residues. Unmatched junction bases numbered 10, after V lost 0 bases and J lost 8 bases. Germline CDR1 reads SGHAT; CDR2 reads FQNNGV. CDR3 loop: CASSLDIQTGWQQYF. The CDR3 bases are TGTGCCAGCAGCTTAGATATCCAGACAGGGTGGCAGCAGTACTTC.

The V and J genes are TRBV9 and TRBJ2-7, with 10 bases identical to TRBD2. In germline, CDR1 is SGDLS, CDR2 YYNGEE. The CDR3 totals 14 residues. V was pared by 3 bases and J by 2 bases, with 2 bases of the junction left unmatched. CDR3 amino acids: CASSASGGPYEQYF. CDR3 nucleotides: TGTGCCAGCAGCGCTAGCGGGGGTCCCTACGAGCAGTACTTC.

The chain links TRBV11-2 to TRBJ2-7, with D maybe TRBD2 (7 bases). The CDR3 contains 16 residues. V lost 5 bases, J lost 0 bases, and 17 bases lay in between. Germline lookup yields CDR1 SGHAT and CDR2 FQNNGV. CDR3 protein: CASSPRRGGSSYEQYF. The DNA of the CDR3 is TGTGCCAGCAGCCCACGTAGGGGGGGGTCCTCCTACGAGCAGTACTTC.